This T cell receptor (beta chain) derives from a study of blood T cell repertoires in COVID-19 (dated by TCRdb to about 2020). With regard to the full study: Samples from collaborators originated in the United States, Italy and Spain and spanned both the acute and convalescent phases of COVID-19. Where HLA class I and class II types were available, the types were taken from metadata supplied by the sample provider, not from assay-based typing. The repertoires were released in a freely available public database intended as a resource for research on the immune response to SARS-CoV-2. The sample metadata nearly always contained a de-identified subject ID, COVID-19 status, age in years and sex. The dataset comprised deeply sampled blood TCRbeta repertoires from subjects exposed to, actively infected with, or recovered from COVID-19. The material from the prospective study consisted of cDNA or gDNA derived from T cells, B-cell-depleted T cells, or PBMCs. Samples came from the ongoing ImmuneRACE study (first 160 participants) plus 1,254 subjects from 6 global collaborators.

The collaborating institutions used their own protocols to collect whole blood in K2EDTA tubes. For TCRbeta analysis, collaborators shipped samples as frozen whole blood, isolated PBMCs, or DNA extracted from either of those sample types. Broader findings and caveats from the paper: The quantity of clinical and demographic metadata differed by source and by participant and was supplied without curation.

About this clone: The antigen it binds to is not known. It has no much larger one-base neighbor in the sample; base qualities were not kept.

TCRbeta CDR3 regions were amplified from genomic DNA by means of the immunoSEQ Assay, a bias-controlled multiplex PCR. The study's processing was this. The number of nucleated cells in each sample was estimated from the amplification of reference gene primers within the assay. Sequence reads were collapsed and filtered to measure the absolute abundance of every unique TCRbeta CDR3 rearrangement. For each sample, productive Simpson clonality was calculated by taking the square root of Simpson's diversity index across productive rearrangements. TCRdb carries this immuneACCESS record with in-frame sequences only. Its versions omit some clonotypes, under half of them owing to an unresolved V gene in the studies checked, with the rest unexplained. The DNA was the basis for D and trimming; V, J and clone size are from that table. Within this sample are some 270,000 clones, with around nine tenths of them counted one time only. The ten largest clones take up about 8.7% of the sample.

CDR1 and CDR2 are drawn from the germline V gene (reference sequence): SEHNR, FQNEAQ. The junction shows trimming of 5 bases on V and 8 bases on J, and the gene matches do not reach 13 bases of it. The CDR3 has 15 amino acids, counting the end cysteine and phenylalanine. The DNA shown is the 45-base CDR3, in frame from base 1. The sample was peripheral blood. The receptor comes from a middle-aged man with active or convalescent COVID-19. This chain is built from TRBV7-9 and TRBJ1-2; TRBD1 fits 8 bases in the junction. The base sequence is TGTGCCAGCAGCCCTTCAGGGGGCCATCGCCTGGGCTACACCTTC. It codes for CASSPSGGHRLGYTF. The CDR3, completed at both ends by the reference TRBV7-9 and TRBJ1-2 genes, gives the full variable domain DTGVSQNPRHKITKRGQNVTFRCDPISEHNRLYWYRQTLGQGPEFLTYFQNEAQLEKSRLLSDRFSAERPKGSFSTLEIQRTEQGDSAMYLCASSPSGGHRLGYTFGSGTRLTVV.